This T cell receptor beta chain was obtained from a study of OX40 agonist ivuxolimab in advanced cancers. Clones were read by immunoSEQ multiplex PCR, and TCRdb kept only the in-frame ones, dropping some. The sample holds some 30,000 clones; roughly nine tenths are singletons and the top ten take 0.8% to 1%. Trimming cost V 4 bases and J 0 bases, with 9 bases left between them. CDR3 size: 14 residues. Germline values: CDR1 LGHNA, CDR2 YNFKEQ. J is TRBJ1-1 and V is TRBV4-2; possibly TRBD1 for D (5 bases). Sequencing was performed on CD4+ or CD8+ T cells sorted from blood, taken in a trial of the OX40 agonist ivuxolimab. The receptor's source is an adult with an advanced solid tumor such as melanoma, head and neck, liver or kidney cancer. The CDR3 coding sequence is TGTGCCAGCAGCCGACAGTTAATGAACACTGAAGCTTTCTTT. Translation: CASSRQLMNTEAFF.